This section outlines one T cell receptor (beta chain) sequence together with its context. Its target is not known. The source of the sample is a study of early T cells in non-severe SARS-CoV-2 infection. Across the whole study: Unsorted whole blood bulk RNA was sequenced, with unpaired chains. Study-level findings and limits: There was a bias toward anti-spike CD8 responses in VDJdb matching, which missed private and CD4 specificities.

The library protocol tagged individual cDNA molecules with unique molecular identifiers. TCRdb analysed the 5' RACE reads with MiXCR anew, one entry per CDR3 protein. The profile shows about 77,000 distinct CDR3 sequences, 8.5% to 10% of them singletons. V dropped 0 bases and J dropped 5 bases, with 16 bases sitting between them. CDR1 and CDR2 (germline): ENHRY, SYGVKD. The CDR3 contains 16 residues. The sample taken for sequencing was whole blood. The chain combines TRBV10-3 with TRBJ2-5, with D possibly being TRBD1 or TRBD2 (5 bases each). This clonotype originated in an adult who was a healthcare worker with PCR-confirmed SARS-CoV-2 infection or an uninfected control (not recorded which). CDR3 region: CAISESRSKGDETQYF. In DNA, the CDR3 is TGTGCCATCAGTGAGTCGCGGTCAAAAGGGGACGAGACCCAGTACTTC.